The present T cell receptor beta chain was sequenced within a study of blood T cell repertoires in COVID-19. Study context: From T cells, B-cell-depleted T cells, or PBMCs came the material, which was cDNA or gDNA.

The CDR3 runs to 15 residues. The V segment lost 7 bases and the J segment 3 bases; nucleotides outside the gene matches: 11. Germline assignment: CDR1 MGHDK and CDR2 SYGVNS. Original processing notes: Reference gene primer amplification gave estimated nucleated cell counts. Using immunoSEQ multiplex PCR, the repertoire was profiled, and TCRdb retains in-frame clones only, with some absent. That table is the source of V, J and clone size, and D and trimming were worked out from the DNA. The repertoire holds 20,000 to 25,000 clones, with 80% to 90% as singletons. Sequencing input: peripheral blood. The sequence was obtained from a human donor with active COVID-19. The donor label of this sample is uncertain. This chain connects TRBV25-1 to TRBJ1-2, with TRBD1 matching 7 bases. The CDR3 DNA reads TGTGCCAGCATCGATTCGACAGGGCCGTACTATGGCTACACCTTC. Protein: CASIDSTGPYYGYTF.